The subject of this entry is one TCR beta chain. Its antigen is unknown. Trimming cost V 3 bases and J 0 bases, with 18 bases left between them. The CDR3 runs 19 residues. CDR1 and CDR2 from the germline V gene are SGHNT and YENEEA. This record comes from a study of T cell responses to AZD1222 COVID-19 vaccine. Looking at the study overall: Second doses were pooled across both intervals (about 4 or about 12 weeks).

The study, taken as a whole, reports: Once two AZD1222 doses were given, Spike-specific TCR breadth and depth went up. There were vaccine-associated CD4 TCRs across spike, dominant at 160-218 and 743-854. Donors in the cohort were predominantly white British and more often female, and clonal diversity was possibly underestimated.

Produced via immunoSEQ multiplex PCR; TCRdb's table is partial and in-frame only. The sample records about 180,000 clones, 75% to 90% being singletons. Sequencing used peripheral blood, obtained on day 0 of AZD1222 vaccination. The V call is TRBV11-3, the J call TRBJ1-6; D is undetermined. The clonotype was recovered from an adult in good health. The CDR3 is CASSLGKKRNSSYNSPLHF. In DNA, the CDR3 is TGTGCCAGCAGCTTGGGAAAGAAGAGGAACAGCTCCTATAATTCACCCCTCCACTTT. The variable domain in full, completed from reference TRBV11-3 and TRBJ1-6, reads EAGVVQSPRYKIIEKKQPVAFWCNPISGHNTLYWYLQNLGQGPELLIRYENEEAVDDSQLPKDRFSAERLKGVDSTLKIQPAELGDSAVYLCASSLGKKRNSSYNSPLHFGNGTRLTVT.